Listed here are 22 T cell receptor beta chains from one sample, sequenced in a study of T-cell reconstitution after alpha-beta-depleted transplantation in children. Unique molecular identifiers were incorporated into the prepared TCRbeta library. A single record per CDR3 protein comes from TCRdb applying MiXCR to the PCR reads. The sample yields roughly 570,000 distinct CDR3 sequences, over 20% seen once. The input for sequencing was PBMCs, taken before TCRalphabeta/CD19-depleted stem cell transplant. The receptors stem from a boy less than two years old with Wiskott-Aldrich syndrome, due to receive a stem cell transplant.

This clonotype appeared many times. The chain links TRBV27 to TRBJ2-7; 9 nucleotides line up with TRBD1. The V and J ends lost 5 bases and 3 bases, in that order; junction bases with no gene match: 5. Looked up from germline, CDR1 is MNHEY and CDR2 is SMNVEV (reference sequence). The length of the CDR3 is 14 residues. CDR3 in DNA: TGTGCCAGCAGTCCCCTGGACAGGGGCTACGAGCAGTACTTC. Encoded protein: CASSPLDRGYEQYF.

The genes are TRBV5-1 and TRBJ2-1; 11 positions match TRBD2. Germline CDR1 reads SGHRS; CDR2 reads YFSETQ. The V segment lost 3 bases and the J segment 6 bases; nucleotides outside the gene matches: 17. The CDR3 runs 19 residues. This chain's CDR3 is CASSSETLAGDLQRNEQFF. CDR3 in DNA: TGCGCCAGCAGCTCGGAAACACTAGCGGGAGACCTCCAGCGCAATGAGCAGTTCTTC.

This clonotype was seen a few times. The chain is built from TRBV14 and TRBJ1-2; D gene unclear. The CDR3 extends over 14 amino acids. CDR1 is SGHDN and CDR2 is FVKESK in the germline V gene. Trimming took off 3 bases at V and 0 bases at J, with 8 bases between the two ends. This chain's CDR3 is CASSHFPTNYGYTF. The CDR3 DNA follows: TGTGCCAGCAGCCACTTCCCGACTAACTATGGCTACACCTTC.

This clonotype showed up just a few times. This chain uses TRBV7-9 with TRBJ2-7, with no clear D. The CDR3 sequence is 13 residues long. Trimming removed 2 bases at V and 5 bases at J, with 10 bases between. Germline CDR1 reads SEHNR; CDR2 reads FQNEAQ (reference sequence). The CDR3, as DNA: TGTGCCAGCAGCTTAAAGGGTTTCAACGAGCAGTACTTC. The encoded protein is CASSLKGFNEQYF.

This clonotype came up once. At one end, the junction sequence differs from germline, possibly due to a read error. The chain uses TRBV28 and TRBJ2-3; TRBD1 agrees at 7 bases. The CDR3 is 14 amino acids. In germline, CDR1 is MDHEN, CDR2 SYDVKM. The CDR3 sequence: CTSSRGQYTDTQYF. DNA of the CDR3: TGTACCAGCAGTCGGGGACAGTATACAGATACGCAGTATTTT.

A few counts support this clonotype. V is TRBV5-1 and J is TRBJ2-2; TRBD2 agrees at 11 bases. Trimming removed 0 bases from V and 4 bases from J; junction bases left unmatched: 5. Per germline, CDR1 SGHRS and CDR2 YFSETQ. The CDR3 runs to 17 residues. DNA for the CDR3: TGCGCCAGCAGCTTGGGACGGGGACTAGCGGTCACCGGGGAGCTGTTTTTT. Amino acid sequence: CASSLGRGLAVTGELFF.

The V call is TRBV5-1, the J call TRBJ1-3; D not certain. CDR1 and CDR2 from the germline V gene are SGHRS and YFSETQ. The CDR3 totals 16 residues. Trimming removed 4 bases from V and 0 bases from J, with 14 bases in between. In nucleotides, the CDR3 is TGCGCCAGCAGCGGCCCCCGGGTCTTCTCTGGAAACACCATATATTTT. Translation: CASSGPRVFSGNTIYF.

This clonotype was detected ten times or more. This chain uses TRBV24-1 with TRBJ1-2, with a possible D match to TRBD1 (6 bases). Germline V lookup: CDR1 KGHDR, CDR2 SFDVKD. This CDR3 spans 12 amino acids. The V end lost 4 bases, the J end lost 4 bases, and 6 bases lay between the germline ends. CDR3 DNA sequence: TGTGCCACCAGTGACAGGGGCTATGGCTACACCTTC. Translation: CATSDRGYGYTF.

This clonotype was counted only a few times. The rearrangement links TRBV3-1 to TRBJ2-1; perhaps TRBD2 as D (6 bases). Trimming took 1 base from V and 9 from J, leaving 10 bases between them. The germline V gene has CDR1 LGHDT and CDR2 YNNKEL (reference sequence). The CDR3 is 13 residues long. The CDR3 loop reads CASSQGLVGEQFF. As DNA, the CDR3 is TGTGCCAGCAGCCAAGGACTAGTCGGTGAGCAGTTCTTC.

This CDR3 is CASSLRTGVETQYF. The CDR3 region has the DNA TGCGCCAGCAGCTTGCGGACGGGAGTCGAGACCCAGTACTTC. The chain employs TRBV5-1 and TRBJ2-5; weak D call: TRBD2 (6 bases). The CDR3 spans 14 residues. V was pared by 1 base and J by 5 bases, with 12 bases between. Germline values: CDR1 SGHRS, CDR2 YFSETQ. The whole variable domain, filled in from reference TRBV5-1 and TRBJ2-5, reads KAGVTQTPRYLIKTRGQQVTLSCSPISGHRSVSWYQQTPGQGLQFLFEYFSETQRNKGNFPGRFSGRQFSNSRSEMNVSTLELGDSALYLCASSLRTGVETQYFGPGTRLLVL.

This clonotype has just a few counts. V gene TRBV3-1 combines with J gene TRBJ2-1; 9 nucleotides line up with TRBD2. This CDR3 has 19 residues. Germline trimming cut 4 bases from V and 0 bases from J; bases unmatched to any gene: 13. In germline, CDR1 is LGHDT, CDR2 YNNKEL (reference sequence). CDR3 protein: CASSPTLAGVELSYNEQFF. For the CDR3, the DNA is TGTGCCAGCAGCCCAACTTTAGCGGGAGTAGAACTCTCCTACAATGAGCAGTTCTTC.

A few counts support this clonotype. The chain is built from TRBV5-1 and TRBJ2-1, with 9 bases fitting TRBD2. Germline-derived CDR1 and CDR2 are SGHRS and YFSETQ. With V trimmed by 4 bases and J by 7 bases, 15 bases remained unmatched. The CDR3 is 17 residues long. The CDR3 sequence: CASSPTIGGRARNEQFF. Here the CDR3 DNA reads TGCGCCAGCAGCCCCACTATTGGCGGGAGGGCCAGGAATGAGCAGTTCTTC. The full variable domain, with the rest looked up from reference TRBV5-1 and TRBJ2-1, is KAGVTQTPRYLIKTRGQQVTLSCSPISGHRSVSWYQQTPGQGLQFLFEYFSETQRNKGNFPGRFSGRQFSNSRSEMNVSTLELGDSALYLCASSPTIGGRARNEQFFGPGTRLTVL.

This CDR3 is CASSLSTGEVGYGYTF. The CDR3 DNA follows: TGTGCCAGCAGCTTAAGTACAGGGGAAGTTGGCTATGGCTACACCTTC. The V call is TRBV7-2, the J call TRBJ1-2; 7 bases line up with TRBD1. The CDR3 is 16 amino acids. V dropped 2 bases and J dropped 4; count of bases not matched to a gene: 10. The V gene's germline CDR1 is SGHTA and CDR2 FQGNSA.

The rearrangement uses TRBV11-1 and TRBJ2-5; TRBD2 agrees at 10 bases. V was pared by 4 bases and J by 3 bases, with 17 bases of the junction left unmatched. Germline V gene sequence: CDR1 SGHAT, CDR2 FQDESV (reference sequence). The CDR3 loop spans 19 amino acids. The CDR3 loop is CASSSSRLAGVGLKETQYF. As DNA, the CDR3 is TGTGCCAGCAGCTCCAGCAGGCTAGCGGGAGTAGGGTTAAAAGAGACCCAGTACTTC.

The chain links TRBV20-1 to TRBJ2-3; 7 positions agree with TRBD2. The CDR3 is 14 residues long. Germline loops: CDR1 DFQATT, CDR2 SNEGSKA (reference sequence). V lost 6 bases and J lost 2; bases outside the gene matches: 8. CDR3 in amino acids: CSAGLTLNTDTQYF. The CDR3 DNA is TGCAGTGCGGGACTAACCTTGAACACAGATACGCAGTATTTT.

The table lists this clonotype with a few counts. CDR3 nucleotide sequence: TGCAGTGCTAGAGATCATTTAGCGTGGATGGGGGACAATGAGCAGTTCTTC. Residues: CSARDHLAWMGDNEQFF. This chain connects TRBV20-1 to TRBJ2-1; either TRBD1 or TRBD2 may fit D (5 bases each). The V and J ends lost 0 bases and 5 bases respectively, with 20 bases between them. This CDR3 comprises 17 residues. Germline V gives CDR1 DFQATT, CDR2 SNEGSKA (reference sequence).

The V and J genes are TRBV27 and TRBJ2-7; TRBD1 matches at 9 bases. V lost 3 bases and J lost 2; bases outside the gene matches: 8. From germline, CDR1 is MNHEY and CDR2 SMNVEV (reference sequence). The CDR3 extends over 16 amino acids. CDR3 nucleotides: TGTGCCAGCAGTTTTGGTGACGGGACAGGGACCTACGAGCAGTACTTC. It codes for CASSFGDGTGTYEQYF.

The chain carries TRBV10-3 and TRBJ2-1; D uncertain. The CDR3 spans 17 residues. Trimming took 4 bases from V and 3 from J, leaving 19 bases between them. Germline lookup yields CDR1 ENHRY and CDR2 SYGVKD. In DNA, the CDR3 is TGTGCCATCAGTGGCCAAACGACGGAGTGGGGCTACAATGAGCAGTTCTTC. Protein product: CAISGQTTEWGYNEQFF.

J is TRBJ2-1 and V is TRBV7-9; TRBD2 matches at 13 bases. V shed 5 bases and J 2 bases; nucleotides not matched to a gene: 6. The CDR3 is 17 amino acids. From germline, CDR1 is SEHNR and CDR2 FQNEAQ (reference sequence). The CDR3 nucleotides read TGTGCCAGCAGCGGGGGACTAGCGGGACAGACCTACAATGAGCAGTTCTTC. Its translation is CASSGGLAGQTYNEQFF.

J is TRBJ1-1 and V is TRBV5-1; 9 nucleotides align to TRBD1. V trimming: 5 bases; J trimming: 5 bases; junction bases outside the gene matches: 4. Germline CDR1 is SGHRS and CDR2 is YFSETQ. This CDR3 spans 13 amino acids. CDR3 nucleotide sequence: TGCGCCAGCAGGGGACAGGGTTTGACTGAAGCTTTCTTT. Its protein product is CASRGQGLTEAFF.

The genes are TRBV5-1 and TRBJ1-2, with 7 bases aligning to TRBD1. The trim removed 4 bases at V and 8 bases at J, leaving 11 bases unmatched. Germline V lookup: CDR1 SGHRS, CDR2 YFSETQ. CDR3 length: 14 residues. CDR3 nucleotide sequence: TGCGCCAGCAGCCCGACAGGGTCCATTTACGGCTACACCTTC. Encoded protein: CASSPTGSIYGYTF.

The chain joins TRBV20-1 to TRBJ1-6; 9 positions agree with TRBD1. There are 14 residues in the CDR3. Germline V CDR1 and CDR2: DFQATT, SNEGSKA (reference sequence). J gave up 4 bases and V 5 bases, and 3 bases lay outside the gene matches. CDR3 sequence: CSALDRGYNSPLHF. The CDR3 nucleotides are TGCAGTGCTTTGGACAGGGGATATAATTCACCCCTCCACTTT.